Described below is a single T cell receptor (beta chain) sequence and its context. The same CDR3 also results from other DNA sequences found in this sample. This sample was included in a study of T cell responses to AZD1222 COVID-19 vaccine. Germline V gene lookup returns CDR1 LNHDA and CDR2 SQIVND (reference sequence). V gave up 3 bases and J gave up 1 base, with 12 bases separating them. This CDR3 has 15 residues. This table comes from immunoSEQ multiplex PCR, and its TCRdb copy is limited to in-frame clones, with some not included. The sample consists of about 85,000 clones, about nine tenths of them appearing once.

The V and J genes are TRBV19 and TRBJ1-1; D is possibly TRBD1 (6 bases). This specimen was peripheral blood, taken on day 0 of AZD1222 vaccination. The source is an adult in good health. The DNA for the CDR3 is TGTGCCAGTAGTATCCAGGGGCGAAAGAACACTGAAGCTTTCTTT. Translation gives CASSIQGRKNTEAFF.